The clone carrying this T cell receptor (beta chain) was counted only a few times. Its matching antigen is unknown. RNA transcripts were the template for amplifying TCR beta CDR3 regions. During a first-round RT-PCR of the TCR CDR3, the HTBI primer set was used. Via MiXCR, TCRdb re-called the multiplex PCR reads, giving one row per CDR3 protein. The data show around 620,000 distinct CDR3 sequences, 15% to 20% seen once. This sample is drawn from a study of T cells in Graves' hyperthyroidism and ophthalmopathy. Study conclusions and caveats: The blood repertoire included most of the expanded thyroid clonotypes above 0.001.

Per the germline V gene, CDR1 is SNHLY and CDR2 is FYNNEI. The ends were cut back, 7 bases at V and 2 bases at J, with 15 bases in the middle. This CDR3 comprises 15 residues. The chain has TRBV2 and TRBJ2-1, with D perhaps matching TRBD2 (6 bases). The origin of this receptor is a woman in her twenties or thirties with Graves' hyperthyroidism. The sample taken for sequencing was blood. This CDR3 is CASNVRDFTYNEQFF. In DNA form, the CDR3 reads TGTGCCAGCAACGTCCGGGACTTTACCTACAATGAGCAGTTCTTC.